This record concerns one TCR beta chain sequence. Its antigen remains unidentified. These data belong to a study of cytomegalovirus exposure and HLA in healthy donors. Study context: A preliminary data release comprised roughly 85 million unique TCRs obtained from HLA-typed donors.

The V gene lost 3 bases and the J gene lost 0 bases, with 9 bases spanning the gap. Germline V CDR1 and CDR2: MNHEY, SMNVEV (reference sequence). The CDR3 runs to 14 residues. Study-wide results and caveats: Testing in vitro showed a few CMV-associated chains specific for CMV antigens.

A multiplex PCR was run with 60 Vbeta primers and 13 Jbeta primers. Clones were read by immunoSEQ multiplex PCR, and TCRdb kept only the in-frame ones, dropping some. The sample has approximately 220,000 clones; 82% are singletons. The chain carries TRBV27 and TRBJ2-7; D perhaps matches TRBD2 (5 bases). Sequenced input: PBMCs. This receptor was taken from a man between 35 and 55 years old in good health and CMV-seropositive. CDR3 sequence reads: CASSFSGSSYEQYF. The CDR3 coding sequence is TGTGCCAGCAGTTTTTCGGGGAGCTCCTACGAGCAGTACTTC.